This T cell receptor beta chain derives from a study of cytomegalovirus exposure and HLA in healthy donors. PCR was performed using 60 Vbeta and 13 Jbeta primers. Profiling relied on immunoSEQ multiplex PCR, and the TCRdb table lists in-frame clones only, not all of them. The sample yields some 110,000 clones, 60% to 85% seen once. Comments on this clone: Its antigen remains unidentified.

Overall study results and limits: The study labeled fewer than 200 TCR beta chains cytomegalovirus-associated. Sequencing likely caused a cluster of highly shared sequence variants.

The germline gives CDR1 SNHLY, CDR2 FYNNEI. The CDR3 has 15 amino acids. This receptor was identified in a man over 45 in good health and CMV-seropositive. The V gene is TRBV2, the J gene TRBJ2-2, with a weak D call TRBD1 (5 bases). The DNA end lines up better with TRBJ1-3; the J call may be wrong. Sequencing input: PBMCs. The CDR3 sequence: CASSEVRVTGNTIYF. The CDR3 nucleotides are TGTGCCAGCAGTGAAGTCAGGGTGACTGGAAACACCATATATTTT.